These 8 T cell receptor beta chains were sequenced from one sample in a study of T cell responses to AZD1222 COVID-19 vaccine. Assay used: immunoSEQ multiplex PCR; TCRdb lists only in-frame clones, some missing. The sample includes over 95,000 clones, about nine tenths seen only once; the top ten take about 8.3%. The material sequenced was peripheral blood, taken 28 days after the second AZD1222 dose. The source of these receptors is an adult who received the AZD1222 COVID-19 vaccine.

This chain uses TRBV28 with TRBJ1-5; 11 nucleotides align to TRBD1. This CDR3 contains 14 residues. J lost 5 bases, V lost 6 bases, and 3 bases had no gene match. CDR1 and CDR2 from the germline V gene are MDHEN and SYDVKM. CDR3 in amino acids: CASSEGQGDQPQHF. DNA of the CDR3: TGTGCCAGCAGCGAGGGACAGGGGGATCAGCCCCAGCATTTT.

With respect to this clone: This sample includes further DNA sequences coding for the same CDR3. The rearrangement joins TRBV12-3 or TRBV12-4 to TRBJ2-7; D ambiguous. CDR3 length: 13 residues. With 2 bases removed from V and 0 bases from J, the gap between germline ends came to 5 bases. The CDR3 DNA sequence: TGTGCCAGCAGTTTATCCGTCTCCTACGAGCAGTACTTC. Amino acid sequence: CASSLSVSYEQYF.

The chain links TRBV19 to TRBJ1-5, with 7 bases aligning to TRBD1. Germline loops: CDR1 LNHDA, CDR2 SQIVND (reference sequence). CDR3 length: 14 residues. V dropped 5 bases and J dropped 0; count of bases not matched to a gene: 1. The CDR3 coding sequence is TGTGCCAGTAGTGAGGGGGCTAGCAATCAGCCCCAGCATTTT. Amino acids: CASSEGASNQPQHF.

This chain joins TRBV29-1 and TRBJ2-1; 8 nucleotides line up with TRBD1. CDR1 is SQVTM, CDR2 ANQGSEA, per germline. The CDR3 has 13 residues. The trim removed 7 bases at V and 8 bases at J, leaving 10 bases unmatched. The CDR3 nucleotides read TGCAGCGCTGGACAGGGCTGGGGGGATGAGCAGTTCTTC. It translates to CSAGQGWGDEQFF.

This clone occurred once. The J gene is TRBJ2-7, the V gene TRBV2; tentatively, D is TRBD1 (5 bases). The CDR3 extends over 16 amino acids. The V gene lost 6 bases and the J gene lost 3 bases, with 21 bases spanning the gap. Germline CDR1 is SNHLY and CDR2 is FYNNEI. CDR3 protein: CASSAAEAWQGYEQYF. CDR3 DNA sequence: TGTGCCAGCAGCGCCGCCGAGGCTTGGCAGGGCTACGAGCAGTACTTC.

J is TRBJ2-7 and V is TRBV5-1; 8 bases map to TRBD1. The CDR3 is 15 amino acids. The germline gives CDR1 SGHRS, CDR2 YFSETQ. The J segment lost 2 bases and the V segment lost 3 bases, leaving 7 bases of the junction unmatched. CDR3 bases: TGCGCCAGCAGCTCGGGTTTACAGGGGGCCTACGAGCAGTACTTC. Translated: CASSSGLQGAYEQYF.

This clone has a single count. The chain recombines TRBV4-1 with TRBJ2-7, with TRBD2 identical over 8 bases. Per germline, CDR1 MGHRA and CDR2 YSYEKL. The CDR3 is 15 residues long. J lost 3 bases, V lost 0 bases, and 4 bases had no gene match. CDR3 DNA: TGCGCCAGCAGCCAAGACTCTAGCGGGTACTACGAGCAGTACTTC. Its translation is CASSQDSSGYYEQYF.

The J gene is TRBJ2-7, the V gene TRBV7-2; unclear D gene. This CDR3 region has 16 residues. Germline V gives CDR1 SGHTA, CDR2 FQGNSA. V was pared by 5 bases and J by 2 bases, with 19 bases between. The CDR3 DNA reads TGTGCCAGCAGCCCGGACGGTGGCACCAAGACCTACGAGCAGTACTTC. Translating it yields CASSPDGGTKTYEQYF.